The T cell receptor (beta chain) under discussion was sequenced for a study of T cell changes during pregnancy in multiple sclerosis. Clones were sequenced by immunoSEQ multiplex PCR, and TCRdb holds only the in-frame ones, with some missing. The repertoire holds 30,000 to 50,000 clones, with almost 95% as singletons. Trimming at V came to 3 bases and at J to 5 bases, leaving 5 bases not matched to a gene. This CDR3 has 15 amino acids. CDR1 MGHRA and CDR2 YSYEKL come from the germline V gene. Sequences were derived from CD4+ T cells from peripheral blood mononuclear cells, sampled after pregnancy. The gene calls are TRBV4-1 and TRBJ2-2; 8 bases match TRBD2. This TCR derives from a female donor with multiple sclerosis, enrolled in a pregnancy study. CDR3 nucleotide sequence: TGCGCCAGCAGCCAGGGACTAGTTGTAACCGGGGAGCTGTTTTTT. Translating it yields CASSQGLVVTGELFF.